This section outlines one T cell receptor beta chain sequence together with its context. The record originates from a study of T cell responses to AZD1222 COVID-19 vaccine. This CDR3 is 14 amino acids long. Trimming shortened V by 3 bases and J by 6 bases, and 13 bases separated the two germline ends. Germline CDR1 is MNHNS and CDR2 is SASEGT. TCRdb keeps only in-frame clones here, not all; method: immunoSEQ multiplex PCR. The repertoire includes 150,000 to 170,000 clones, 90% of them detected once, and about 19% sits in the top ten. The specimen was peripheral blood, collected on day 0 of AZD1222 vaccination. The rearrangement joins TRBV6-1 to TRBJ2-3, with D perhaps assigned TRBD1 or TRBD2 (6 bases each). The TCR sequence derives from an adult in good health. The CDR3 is CASSDRGQGDTQYF. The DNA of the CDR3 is TGTGCCAGCAGTGACCGGGGGCAGGGGGATACGCAGTATTTT.